This record looks at one T cell receptor (beta chain) sequence and its context. The sample originates from a study of blood T cell repertoires in COVID-19. The germline V gene has CDR1 MNHEY and CDR2 SVGAGI. V shed 0 bases and J 4 bases; nucleotides not matched to a gene: 2. The CDR3 has 15 amino acids. Sequencing was performed with immunoSEQ multiplex PCR; in TCRdb, only in-frame clones are kept and a portion is missing. The table has tens of thousands of clones, 65% to 90% seen once. The sample consisted of peripheral blood. V gene TRBV6-5 combines with J gene TRBJ1-4, with 7 bases aligning to TRBD1. This TCR came from a woman aged 55-69 years with acute or convalescent COVID-19. DNA for the CDR3: TGTGCCAGCAGTTACTCAGCAGGGGGTAATGAAAAACTGTTTTTT. Translation gives CASSYSAGGNEKLFF.